The table lists the clone carrying this T cell receptor beta chain with many counts. This entry belongs to a study of T cells in Graves' hyperthyroidism and ophthalmopathy. Amplified TCR beta CDR3 regions came from RNA transcripts. A first-round RT-PCR of the TCR CDR3 used the HTBI primer set. Each CDR3 protein gets one entry after TCRdb re-called the multiplex PCR reads with MiXCR. The sample records some 420,000 distinct CDR3 sequences, about an eighth being singletons. V lost 3 bases and J lost 1, with 7 bases in between. There are 14 residues in the CDR3. Germline CDR1 SNHLY, CDR2 FYNNEI. The clonotype comes from a woman under 30 with Graves' hyperthyroidism. J is TRBJ1-5 and V is TRBV2; tentative D call: TRBD1 (5 bases). The sequencing sample was made of blood. The CDR3 loop reads CASSEWGSNQPQHF. The DNA of the CDR3 is TGTGCCAGCAGTGAGTGGGGCAGCAATCAGCCCCAGCATTTT.